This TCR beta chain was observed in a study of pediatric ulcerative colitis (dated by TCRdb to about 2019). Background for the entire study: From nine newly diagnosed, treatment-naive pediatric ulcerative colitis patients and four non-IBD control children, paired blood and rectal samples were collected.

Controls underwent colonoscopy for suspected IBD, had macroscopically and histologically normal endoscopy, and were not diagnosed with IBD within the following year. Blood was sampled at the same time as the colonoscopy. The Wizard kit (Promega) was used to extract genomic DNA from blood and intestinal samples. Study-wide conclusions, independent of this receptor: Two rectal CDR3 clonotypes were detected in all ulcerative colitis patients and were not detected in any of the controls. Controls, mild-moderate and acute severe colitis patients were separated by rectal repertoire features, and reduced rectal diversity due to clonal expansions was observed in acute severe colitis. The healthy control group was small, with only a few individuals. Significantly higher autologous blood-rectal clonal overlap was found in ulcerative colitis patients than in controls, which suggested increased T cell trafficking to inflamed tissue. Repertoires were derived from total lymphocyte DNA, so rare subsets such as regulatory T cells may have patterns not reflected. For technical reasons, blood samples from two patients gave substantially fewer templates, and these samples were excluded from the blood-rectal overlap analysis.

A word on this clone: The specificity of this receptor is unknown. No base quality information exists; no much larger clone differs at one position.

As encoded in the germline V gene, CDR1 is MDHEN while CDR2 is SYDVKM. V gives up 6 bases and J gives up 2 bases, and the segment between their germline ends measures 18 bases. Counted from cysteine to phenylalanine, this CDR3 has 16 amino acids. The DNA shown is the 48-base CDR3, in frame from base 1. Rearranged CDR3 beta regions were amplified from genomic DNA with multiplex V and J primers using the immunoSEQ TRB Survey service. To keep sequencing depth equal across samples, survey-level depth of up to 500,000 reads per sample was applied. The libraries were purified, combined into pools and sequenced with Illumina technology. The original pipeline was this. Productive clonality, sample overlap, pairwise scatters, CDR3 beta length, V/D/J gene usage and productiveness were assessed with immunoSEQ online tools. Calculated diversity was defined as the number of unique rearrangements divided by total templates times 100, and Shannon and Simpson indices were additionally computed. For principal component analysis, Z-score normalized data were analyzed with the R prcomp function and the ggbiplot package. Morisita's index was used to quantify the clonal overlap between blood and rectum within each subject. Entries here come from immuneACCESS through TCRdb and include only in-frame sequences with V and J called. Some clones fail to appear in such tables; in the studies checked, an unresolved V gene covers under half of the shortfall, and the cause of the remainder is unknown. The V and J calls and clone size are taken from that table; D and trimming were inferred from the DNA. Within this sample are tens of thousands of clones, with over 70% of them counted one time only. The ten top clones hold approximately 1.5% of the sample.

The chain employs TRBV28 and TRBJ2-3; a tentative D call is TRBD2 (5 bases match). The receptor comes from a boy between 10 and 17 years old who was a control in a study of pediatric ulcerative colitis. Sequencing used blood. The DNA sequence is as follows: TGTGCCAGCAGCCCCAGAGGGATCAAAAACACAGATACGCAGTATTTT. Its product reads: CASSPRGIKNTDTQYF.